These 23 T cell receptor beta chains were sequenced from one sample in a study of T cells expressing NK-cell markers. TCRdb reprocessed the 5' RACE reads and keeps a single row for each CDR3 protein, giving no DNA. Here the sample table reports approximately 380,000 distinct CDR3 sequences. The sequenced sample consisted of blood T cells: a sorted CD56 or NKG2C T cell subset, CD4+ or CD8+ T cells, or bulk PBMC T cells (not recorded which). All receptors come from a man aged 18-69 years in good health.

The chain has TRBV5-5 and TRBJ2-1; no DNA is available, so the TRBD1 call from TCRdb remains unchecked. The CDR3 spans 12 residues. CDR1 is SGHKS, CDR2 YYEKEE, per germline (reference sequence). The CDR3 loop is CASSLTGTQQFF.

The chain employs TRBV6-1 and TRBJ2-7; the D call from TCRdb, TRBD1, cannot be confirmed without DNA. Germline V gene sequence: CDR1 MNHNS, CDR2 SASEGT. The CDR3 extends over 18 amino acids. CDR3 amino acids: CASSRGWGGGTKSYEQYF.

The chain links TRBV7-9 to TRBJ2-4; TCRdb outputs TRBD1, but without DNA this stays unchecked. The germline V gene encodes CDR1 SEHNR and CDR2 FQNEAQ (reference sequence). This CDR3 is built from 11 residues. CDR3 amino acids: CASTDSRIAYF. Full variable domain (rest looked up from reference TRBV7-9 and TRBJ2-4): DTGVSQNPRHKITKRGQNVTFRCDPISEHNRLYWYRQTLGQGPEFLTYFQNEAQLEKSRLLSDRFSAERPKGSFSTLEIQRTEQGDSAMYLCASTDSRIAYFGAGTRLSVL.

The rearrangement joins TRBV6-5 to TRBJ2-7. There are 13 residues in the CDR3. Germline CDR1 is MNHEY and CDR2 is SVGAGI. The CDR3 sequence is CASSLKRGIKQYF.

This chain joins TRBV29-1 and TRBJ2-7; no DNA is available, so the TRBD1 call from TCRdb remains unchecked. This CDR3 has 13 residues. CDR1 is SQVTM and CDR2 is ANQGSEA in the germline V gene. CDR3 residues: CSALGQGSNEQYF.

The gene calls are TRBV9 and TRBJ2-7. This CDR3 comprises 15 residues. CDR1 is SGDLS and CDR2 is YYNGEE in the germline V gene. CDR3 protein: CASSVEAGTPYEQYF.

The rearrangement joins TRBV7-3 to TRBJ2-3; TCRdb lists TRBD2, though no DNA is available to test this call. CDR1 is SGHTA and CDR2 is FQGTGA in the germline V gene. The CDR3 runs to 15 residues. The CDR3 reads CASSLQGGWGDTQYF.

CDR3 sequence: CASSLTGTAGHEQYF. This chain connects TRBV7-6 to TRBJ2-7; TCRdb picks TRBD1, but there is no DNA to check that call. Germline CDR1 is SGHVS and CDR2 is FNYEAQ. The CDR3 sequence is 15 residues long.

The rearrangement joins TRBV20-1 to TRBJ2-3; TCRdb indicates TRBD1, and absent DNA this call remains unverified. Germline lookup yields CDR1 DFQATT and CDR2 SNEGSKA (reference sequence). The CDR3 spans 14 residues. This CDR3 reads CSSPGQGNTDTQYF.

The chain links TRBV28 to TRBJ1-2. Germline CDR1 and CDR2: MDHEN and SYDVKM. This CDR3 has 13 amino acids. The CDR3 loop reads CASSLVRYYGYTF.

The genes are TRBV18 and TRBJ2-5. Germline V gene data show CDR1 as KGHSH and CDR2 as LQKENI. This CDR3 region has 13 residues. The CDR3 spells CASSPPISETQYF.

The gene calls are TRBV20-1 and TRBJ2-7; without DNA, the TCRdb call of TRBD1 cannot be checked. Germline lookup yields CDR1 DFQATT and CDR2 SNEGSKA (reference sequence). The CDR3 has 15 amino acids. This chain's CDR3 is CSANPPRGASYEQYF.

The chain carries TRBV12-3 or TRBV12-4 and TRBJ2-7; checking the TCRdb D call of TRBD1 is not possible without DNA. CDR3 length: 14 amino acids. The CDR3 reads CASSPSRGWHEQYF.

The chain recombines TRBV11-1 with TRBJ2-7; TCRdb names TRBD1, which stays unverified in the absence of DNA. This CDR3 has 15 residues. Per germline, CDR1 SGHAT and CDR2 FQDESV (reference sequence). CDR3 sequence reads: CASSSQKGGRDEQYF.

CDR3 sequence: CASSPTYNEQFF. This chain uses TRBV3-1 with TRBJ2-1. The CDR3 is 12 amino acids. Germline values: CDR1 LGHDT, CDR2 YNNKEL (reference sequence).

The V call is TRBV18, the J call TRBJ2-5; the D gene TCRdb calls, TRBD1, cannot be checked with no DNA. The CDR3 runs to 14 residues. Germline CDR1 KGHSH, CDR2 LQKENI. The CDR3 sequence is CASSQFEGRETQYF. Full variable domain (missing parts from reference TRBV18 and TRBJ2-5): NAGVMQNPRHLVRRRGQEARLRCSPMKGHSHVYWYRQLPEEGLKFMVYLQKENIIDESGMPKERFSAEFPKEGPSILRIQQVVRGDSAAYFCASSQFEGRETQYFGPGTRLLVL.

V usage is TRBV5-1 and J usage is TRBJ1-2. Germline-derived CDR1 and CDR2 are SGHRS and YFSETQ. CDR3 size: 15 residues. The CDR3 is CASRRTSQANYGYTF.

This chain's CDR3 is CASSLVSGGTDTQYF. The rearrangement joins TRBV5-1 to TRBJ2-3; there is no DNA to check the TCRdb D call of TRBD2. The V gene's germline CDR1 is SGHRS and CDR2 YFSETQ. The CDR3 totals 15 residues.

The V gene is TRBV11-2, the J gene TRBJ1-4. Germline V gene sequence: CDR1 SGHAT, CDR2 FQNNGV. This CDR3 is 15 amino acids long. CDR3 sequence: CASSLVGGVREKLFF.

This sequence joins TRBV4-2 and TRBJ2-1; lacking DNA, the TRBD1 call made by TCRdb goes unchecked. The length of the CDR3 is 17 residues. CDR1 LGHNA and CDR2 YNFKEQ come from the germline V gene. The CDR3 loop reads CASSLTRSGGQGNEQFF.

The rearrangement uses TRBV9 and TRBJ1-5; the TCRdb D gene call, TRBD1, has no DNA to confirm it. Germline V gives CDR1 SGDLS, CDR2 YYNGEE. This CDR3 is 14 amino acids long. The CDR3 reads CASSRWDRSLPQHF.

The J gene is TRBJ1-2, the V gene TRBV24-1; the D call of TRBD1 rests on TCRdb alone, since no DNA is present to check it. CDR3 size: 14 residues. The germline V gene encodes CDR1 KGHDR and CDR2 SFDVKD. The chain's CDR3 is CATSDPTTGNGYTF.

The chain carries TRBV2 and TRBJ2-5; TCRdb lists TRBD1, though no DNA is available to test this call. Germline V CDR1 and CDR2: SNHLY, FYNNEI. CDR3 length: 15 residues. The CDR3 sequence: CASSEGVRQQETQYF. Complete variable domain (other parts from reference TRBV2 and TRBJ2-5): EPEVTQTPSHQVTQMGQEVILRCVPISNHLYFYWYRQILGQKVEFLVSFYNNEISEKSEIFDDQFSVERPDGSNFTLKIRSTKLEDSAMYFCASSEGVRQQETQYFGPGTRLLVL.